Each of the 25 T cell receptor beta chains below was sequenced from the same sample in a study of T cells in Graves' hyperthyroidism and ophthalmopathy. TCR beta CDR3 region amplification was performed from RNA transcripts. First-round RT-PCR of the TCR CDR3 relied on the HTBI primer set. TCRdb analysed the multiplex PCR reads with MiXCR anew, one entry per CDR3 protein. The data contain about 590,000 distinct CDR3 sequences, 15% to 18% of them seen just once; the ten biggest clones take up under 8%. Material for sequencing was blood. Receptors originate from a woman aged 25 to 39 with Graves' hyperthyroidism.

This clonotype turned up a few times. The gene calls are TRBV7-9 and TRBJ1-1, with D possibly being TRBD1 (5 bases). With 2 bases removed from V and 10 bases from J, the gap between germline ends came to 23 bases. The CDR3 is made up of 16 amino acids. Germline CDR1 reads SEHNR; CDR2 reads FQNEAQ (reference sequence). CDR3 loop: CASSLNHNRRVHGAFF. The CDR3 bases are TGTGCCAGCAGCTTAAATCACAACAGGAGAGTTCACGGAGCTTTCTTT.

In DNA form, the CDR3 reads TGTGCCAGCTCACCGGGGACAGTCGATGAGCAGTTCTTC. This encodes CASSPGTVDEQFF. The chain has TRBV18 and TRBJ2-1, with TRBD1 matching 7 bases. Trimming at V came to 3 bases and at J to 8 bases, leaving 4 bases not matched to a gene. This CDR3 has 13 amino acids. The V gene's germline CDR1 is KGHSH and CDR2 LQKENI.

Only a few counts were recorded for this clonotype. CDR3 amino acids: CSARDERGMSNTEAFF. Here the CDR3 DNA reads TGCAGTGCTAGAGATGAAAGGGGCATGTCGAACACTGAAGCTTTCTTT. V usage is TRBV20-1 and J usage is TRBJ1-1; maybe TRBD1 (5 bases). The V and J ends lost 0 bases and 1 base respectively, with 15 bases between them. The CDR3 covers 16 residues. The germline CDR1 and CDR2 sequences are DFQATT and SNEGSKA (reference sequence).

This clonotype was found many times. The chain combines TRBV20-1 with TRBJ1-1; 7 bases agree with TRBD1. Germline assignment: CDR1 DFQATT and CDR2 SNEGSKA (reference sequence). V was clipped by 6 bases and J by 4 bases; unmatched bases: 11. This CDR3 region has 14 residues. The CDR3 spells CSATHDRVITEAFF. The CDR3 bases are TGCAGTGCCACACACGACAGGGTTATCACTGAAGCTTTCTTT.

The CDR3 bases are TGTGCCAGCAACCAGCAGGGGCTGGAGCAGTACTTC. It is translated as CASNQQGLEQYF. The gene calls are TRBV28 and TRBJ2-7; D is perhaps TRBD1 (6 bases). V was trimmed by 7 bases and J by 7 bases, leaving 14 bases between them. CDR3 length: 12 amino acids. CDR1 is MDHEN and CDR2 is SYDVKM in the germline V gene.

The V and J genes are TRBV20-1 and TRBJ2-7; tentative D call: TRBD2 (6 bases). CDR3 length equals 17 residues. V was clipped by 3 bases and J by 2 bases, with 23 bases between them. The germline gives CDR1 DFQATT, CDR2 SNEGSKA (reference sequence). CDR3 in amino acids: CSARDSVDSGTTYEQYF. In DNA, the CDR3 is TGCAGTGCTAGGGACTCGGTTGATAGCGGCACTACCTACGAGCAGTACTTC.

This rearrangement joins TRBV19 to TRBJ2-4, with no clear D. The CDR3 length is 14 residues. Germline V lookup: CDR1 LNHDA, CDR2 SQIVND (reference sequence). Trimming took off 4 bases at V and 8 bases at J, with 15 bases between the two ends. CDR3 DNA sequence: TGTGCCAGTAGTAGAGTGGCCCGAGGAGACATTCAGTACTTC. It encodes CASSRVARGDIQYF.

There are many counts of this clonotype. V and J are TRBV20-1 and TRBJ1-1; 7 nucleotides line up with TRBD1. The CDR3 is 13 amino acids. V trimming: 7 bases; J trimming: 3 bases; junction bases outside the gene matches: 8. From germline, CDR1 is DFQATT and CDR2 SNEGSKA (reference sequence). The CDR3 protein is CSVNKGADTEAFF. The CDR3 nucleotides are TGCAGTGTTAACAAGGGGGCGGACACTGAAGCTTTCTTT.

This clonotype turned up a few times. The chain uses TRBV20-1 and TRBJ2-7; TRBD1 matches at 7 bases. This CDR3 is built from 15 residues. V shed 1 base and J 8 bases; nucleotides not matched to a gene: 14. Germline V gene sequence: CDR1 DFQATT, CDR2 SNEGSKA (reference sequence). This CDR3 is CSARVGGGPRNKQYF. The CDR3 nucleotides read TGCAGTGCTAGAGTAGGGGGCGGGCCTAGGAACAAGCAGTACTTC.

The gene calls are TRBV10-3 and TRBJ2-1; D gene uncertain. V was cut by 8 bases and J by 0 bases, with 14 bases left in between. CDR3 length: 15 amino acids. The germline gives CDR1 ENHRY, CDR2 SYGVKD. The CDR3 sequence is CAIGLIRSSYNEQFF. As DNA, the CDR3 is TGTGCCATCGGCCTTATCCGGAGCTCCTACAATGAGCAGTTCTTC.

This chain joins TRBV5-1 and TRBJ1-5, with 8 bases identical to TRBD1. CDR1 and CDR2 from the germline V gene are SGHRS and YFSETQ. This CDR3 is built from 15 residues. V lost 4 bases and J lost 3; bases outside the gene matches: 6. This chain's CDR3 is CASSATGGHNQPQHF. In nucleotides, the CDR3 is TGCGCCAGCAGCGCTACAGGGGGACACAATCAGCCCCAGCATTTT.

This clonotype was counted a few times. The chain's CDR3 is CATSRDLGGRETQYF. CDR3 DNA sequence: TGTGCCACCAGCAGAGATCTGGGGGGCAGGGAGACCCAGTACTTC. V and J are TRBV15 and TRBJ2-5; D is tentatively TRBD1 or TRBD2 (6 bases each). The germline V gene has CDR1 LNHNV and CDR2 YYDKDF (reference sequence). The CDR3 has 15 residues. V gave up 0 bases and J gave up 5 bases, with 13 bases separating them.

This clonotype has at least ten counts. The chain combines TRBV4-1 with TRBJ1-1; D remains unclear. The CDR3 runs 14 residues. V was shortened by 1 base and J by 4 bases, with 10 bases between the two germline ends. Germline CDR1 and CDR2: MGHRA and YSYEKL. The CDR3: CASSQVEGLTEAFF. Written as DNA, the CDR3 is TGCGCCAGCAGCCAAGTCGAAGGACTCACTGAAGCTTTCTTT.

This clonotype was detected many times. The V gene is TRBV27, the J gene TRBJ1-6; 7 nucleotides align to TRBD1. The J segment lost 10 bases and the V segment lost 5 bases, leaving 8 bases of the junction unmatched. The CDR3 spans 14 residues. Germline V gives CDR1 MNHEY, CDR2 SMNVEV (reference sequence). CDR3 residues: CASSPKTGTSPLHF. The CDR3 DNA follows: TGTGCCAGCAGTCCAAAGACAGGGACATCACCCCTCCACTTT.

This clonotype was detected ten times or more. The V and J genes are TRBV30 and TRBJ2-1, with D unresolved. V lost 4 bases and J lost 0, with 10 bases in between. The germline CDR1 and CDR2 sequences are GTSNPN and SVGIG (reference sequence). The CDR3 is 14 residues long. The CDR3 DNA reads TGTGCCTGGACCACGGGCGTCTCCTACAATGAGCAGTTCTTC. Amino acids: CAWTTGVSYNEQFF.

The gene calls are TRBV9 and TRBJ2-7, with D possibly matching TRBD2 (6 bases). The germline CDR1 and CDR2 sequences are SGDLS and YYNGEE. V lost 1 base to trimming and J lost 2 bases, with 13 bases between them. The CDR3 runs to 15 residues. CDR3 sequence: CASSVYGSPTYEQYF. The CDR3 DNA sequence: TGTGCCAGCAGCGTATACGGGAGTCCGACCTACGAGCAGTACTTC.

The sample holds a few counts of this clonotype. The V call is TRBV10-3, the J call TRBJ2-1; TRBD1 matches at 8 bases. In germline, CDR1 is ENHRY, CDR2 SYGVKD. CDR3 length equals 15 residues. With 10 bases clipped from V and 5 bases from J, the junction kept 13 bases outside the gene matches. CDR3 nucleotides: TGTGCCACCCTTCGTCAGACAGGGGTTGACAATGAGCAGTTCTTC. This translates into CATLRQTGVDNEQFF.

This clonotype was seen many times. Here the CDR3 DNA reads TGTGCCAGCAGTTTAGTGGGACAGGGGAGCGAGCAGTACTTC. Its translation: CASSLVGQGSEQYF. This chain uses TRBV12-3 or TRBV12-4 with TRBJ2-7; 10 nucleotides match TRBD1. CDR3 length equals 14 residues. J lost 6 bases, V lost 1 base, and 3 bases had no gene match.

This clonotype was observed many times. This sequence joins TRBV7-2 and TRBJ2-1; the match to TRBD2 covers 8 bases. There are 17 residues in the CDR3. Per germline, CDR1 SGHTA and CDR2 FQGNSA. The trim removed 4 bases at V and 7 bases at J, leaving 15 bases unmatched. The chain's CDR3 is CASSSSVGTSRRNEQFF. The CDR3 DNA follows: TGTGCCAGCAGCTCCAGCGTCGGGACTAGTCGACGAAATGAGCAGTTCTTC.

This clonotype was counted a few times. The chain employs TRBV19 and TRBJ2-3, with D tentatively TRBD1 or TRBD2 (6 bases each). V dropped 5 bases and J dropped 2 bases, with 20 bases sitting between them. CDR1 is LNHDA and CDR2 is SQIVND in the germline V gene (reference sequence). The CDR3 loop spans 17 amino acids. DNA of the CDR3: TGTGCCAGTAGTTTTTCCCAGGGGACTCGTCACACAGATACGCAGTATTTT. Translation: CASSFSQGTRHTDTQYF.

This clonotype was counted ten times or more. The chain links TRBV18 to TRBJ1-1; no definite D call. Trimming removed 1 base from V and 3 bases from J, with 15 bases in between. This CDR3 has 16 amino acids. CDR1 and CDR2 from the germline V gene are KGHSH and LQKENI. This chain's CDR3 is CASSPRRGPGDTEAFF. The DNA of the CDR3 is TGTGCCAGCTCACCACGGAGAGGGCCCGGGGACACTGAAGCTTTCTTT.

This clonotype showed up many times. The rearrangement joins TRBV14 to TRBJ2-5; TRBD2 aligns across 12 bases. In germline, CDR1 is SGHDN, CDR2 FVKESK. J gave up 5 bases and V 0 bases, and 13 bases lay outside the gene matches. The CDR3 covers 19 residues. The CDR3 loop is CASSQDDLAGGPFLETQYF. CDR3 bases: TGTGCCAGCAGCCAAGATGATCTAGCGGGAGGGCCGTTTTTGGAGACCCAGTACTTC. The full variable domain, with the rest looked up from reference TRBV14 and TRBJ2-5, is EAGVTQFPSHSVIEKGQTVTLRCDPISGHDNLYWYRRVMGKEIKFLLHFVKESKQDESGMPNNRFLAERTGGTYSTLKVQPAELEDSGVYFCASSQDDLAGGPFLETQYFGPGTRLLVL.

Ten or more counts support this clonotype. V and J are TRBV7-2 and TRBJ2-1, with TRBD2 matching over 14 bases. CDR1 and CDR2 (germline): SGHTA, FQGNSA. The CDR3 loop spans 18 amino acids. The V segment lost 5 bases and the J segment 4 bases; nucleotides outside the gene matches: 10. DNA of the CDR3: TGTGCCAGCAGCCCAGGACTAGCGGGAGGTCGTTATTACAATGAGCAGTTCTTC. Its protein is CASSPGLAGGRYYNEQFF.

This clonotype was detected ten times or more. This chain uses TRBV28 with TRBJ1-2; no reliable D call. The germline V gene encodes CDR1 MDHEN and CDR2 SYDVKM. The CDR3 runs 14 residues. V gave up 3 bases and J gave up 4 bases, with 12 bases separating them. In DNA, the CDR3 is TGTGCCAGCAGTTTTCTGGCTGTAGGCTATGGCTACACCTTC. Translated, it gives CASSFLAVGYGYTF.

The genes are TRBV12-3 or TRBV12-4 and TRBJ2-7; 13 bases line up with TRBD2. This CDR3 is built from 16 residues. With V trimmed by 5 bases and J by 4 bases, 8 bases remained unmatched. The CDR3 DNA is TGTGCCAGCAGTAGGACTAGCGGGAGTAGTGTGTACGAGCAGTACTTC. Residues: CASSRTSGSSVYEQYF.